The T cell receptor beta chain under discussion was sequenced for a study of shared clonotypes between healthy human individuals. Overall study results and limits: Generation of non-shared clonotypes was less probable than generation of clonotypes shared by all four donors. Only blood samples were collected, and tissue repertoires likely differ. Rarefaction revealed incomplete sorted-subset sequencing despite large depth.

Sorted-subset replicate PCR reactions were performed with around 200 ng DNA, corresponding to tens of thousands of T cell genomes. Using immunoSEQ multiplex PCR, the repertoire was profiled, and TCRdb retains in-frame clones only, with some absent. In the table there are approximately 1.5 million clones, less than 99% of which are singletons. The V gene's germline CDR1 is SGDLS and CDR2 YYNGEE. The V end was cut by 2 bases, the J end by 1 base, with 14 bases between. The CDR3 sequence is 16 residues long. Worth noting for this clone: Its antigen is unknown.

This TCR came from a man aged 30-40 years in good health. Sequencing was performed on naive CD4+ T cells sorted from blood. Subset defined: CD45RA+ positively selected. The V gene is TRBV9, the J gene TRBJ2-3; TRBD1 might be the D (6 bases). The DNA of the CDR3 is TGTGCCAGCAGCGTGTGGGACAACAGTCGCACAGATACGCAGTATTTT. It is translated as CASSVWDNSRTDTQYF.